This T cell receptor (beta chain) is drawn from a study of OX40 agonist ivuxolimab in advanced cancers. General study points: In the 0.1 to 3.0 mg/kg range, CD4+ and CD8+ blood T cells had expanded clonally by week 6. The average count of expanded clones was higher among CD8+ T cells than among CD4+.

Assay used: immunoSEQ multiplex PCR; TCRdb lists only in-frame clones, some missing. The table lists 20,000 to 25,000 clones, roughly 90% of them singletons. Germline V gives CDR1 SGHKS, CDR2 YYEKEE (reference sequence). The CDR3 extends over 16 amino acids. V gave up 0 bases and J gave up 1 base, with 13 bases separating them. Systemic immunosuppression or a history of autoimmune disease excluded patients. Blood specimens came from baseline, cycle 4 day 1, and cycle 7 day 1. About this clone itself: Its specificity is not known.

The sequenced sample was CD4+ or CD8+ T cells sorted from blood, obtained in a trial of the OX40 agonist ivuxolimab. The clonotype comes from an adult with an advanced solid tumor such as melanoma, head and neck, liver or kidney cancer. The V call is TRBV5-5, the J call TRBJ2-5, with D unclear. The CDR3 coding sequence is TGTGCCAGCAGCTTGGGCCTGATTGTACCCCAAGAGACCCAGTACTTC. Translating gives CASSLGLIVPQETQYF.